This T cell receptor (beta chain) was captured by sequencing in a study of cytomegalovirus exposure and HLA in healthy donors. Findings and caveats of the study: In vitro testing confirmed a few CMV-associated chains as specific for CMV antigens.

This clone has a handful of counts. What it binds is unknown. Donors consisted of healthy bone marrow donors. V gave up 2 bases and J gave up 0 bases, with 16 bases separating them. The CDR3 loop spans 17 amino acids. The germline V gene encodes CDR1 SGHTS and CDR2 YDEGEE. PCR was performed using 60 Vbeta and 13 Jbeta primers. Source study methods: In a later analysis, of roughly 73 million unique beta chains, around 9.9 million appeared in at least two donors. Libraries were prepared by immunoSEQ multiplex PCR; TCRdb keeps only in-frame clonotypes and omits some of them. V and J calls and clone size come straight from that table; D and trimming were deduced from the DNA. The sample has 95,000 to 150,000 clones, 15% to 20% seen once.

This receptor was obtained from a female donor in good health and CMV-seropositive. Sequencing input: PBMCs. V is TRBV5-8 and J is TRBJ2-3; tentatively, D is TRBD1 (5 bases). The CDR3 loop is CASSLSLTATSTDTQYF. The CDR3 nucleotides are TGTGCCAGCAGCTTATCCCTGACAGCTACTAGCACAGATACGCAGTATTTT.